Each of the 14 T cell receptor beta chains below was sequenced from the same sample in a study of blood T cell repertoires in COVID-19. Clones were read by immunoSEQ multiplex PCR, and TCRdb kept only the in-frame ones, dropping some. Of a few hundred thousand clones in the sample, more than 70% are singletons; the top ten hold 1.5% to 2%. Specimen: PBMCs or T cells enriched from blood (not recorded which). Receptors originate from a man aged 35 to 55 in a cohort exposed to, infected with or recovered from COVID-19 (not recorded which).

This chain uses TRBV5-3 with TRBJ2-5; perhaps TRBD1 as D (5 bases). TRBV5-3 is an open reading frame, and its role is uncertain. CDR3 size: 16 residues. Trimming shortened V by 0 bases and J by 3 bases, and 15 bases separated the two germline ends. Written as DNA, the CDR3 is TGTGCCAGAAGCTTGGAGGTAATTGACAGTAAAGAGACCCAGTACTTC. As protein: CARSLEVIDSKETQYF.

J is TRBJ2-1 and V is TRBV29-1; 11 bases match TRBD2. The length of the CDR3 is 16 residues. After removal of 6 bases from V and 0 bases from J, the junction contained 7 bases not matched to a gene. Looked up from germline, CDR1 is SQVTM and CDR2 is ANQGSEA. The CDR3 is CSVVGLAESSYNEQFF. The DNA for the CDR3 is TGCAGCGTAGTGGGACTAGCGGAAAGCTCCTACAATGAGCAGTTCTTC.

The rearrangement uses TRBV27 and TRBJ1-3; 10 bases line up with TRBD1. The germline CDR1 and CDR2 sequences are MNHEY and SMNVEV (reference sequence). The CDR3 consists of 15 residues. J gave up 5 bases and V 0 bases, and 1 base lay outside the gene matches. In nucleotides, the CDR3 is TGTGCCAGCAGTTTATCGGGACAGGGGAGAAACACCATATATTTT. It specifies CASSLSGQGRNTIYF.

This chain uses TRBV9 with TRBJ2-2, with 13 bases that match TRBD2. This CDR3 is built from 20 residues. V lost 3 bases, J lost 2 bases, and 13 bases stayed unmatched. Germline V gene data show CDR1 as SGDLS and CDR2 as YYNGEE. The DNA for the CDR3 is TGTGCCAGCAGCGCCGGACTAGCGGGAGCCGAGTACCGTAACACCGGGGAGCTGTTTTTT. Its protein is CASSAGLAGAEYRNTGELFF. The entire variable domain, with the rest obtained from reference TRBV9 and TRBJ2-2, is as follows: DSGVTQTPKHLITATGQRVTLRCSPRSGDLSVYWYQQSLDQGLQFLIQYYNGEERAKGNILERFSAQQFPDLHSELNLSSLELGDSALYFCASSAGLAGAEYRNTGELFFGEGSRLTVL.

This sequence joins TRBV18 and TRBJ2-2; D possibly corresponds to TRBD2 (5 bases). The V gene's germline CDR1 is KGHSH and CDR2 LQKENI. V dropped 3 bases and J dropped 6 bases, with 8 bases sitting between them. The CDR3 sequence is 13 residues long. The CDR3 loop is CASSPQEAGELFF. DNA of the CDR3: TGTGCCAGCTCACCCCAGGAGGCCGGGGAGCTGTTTTTT. Combining the CDR3 with reference TRBV18 and TRBJ2-2 gives the whole variable domain NAGVMQNPRHLVRRRGQEARLRCSPMKGHSHVYWYRQLPEEGLKFMVYLQKENIIDESGMPKERFSAEFPKEGPSILRIQQVVRGDSAAYFCASSPQEAGELFFGEGSRLTVL.

The genes are TRBV5-1 and TRBJ1-3; 9 bases match TRBD1. Trimming removed 0 bases from V and 3 bases from J; junction bases left unmatched: 1. Germline V lookup: CDR1 SGHRS, CDR2 YFSETQ. The CDR3 consists of 15 residues. The CDR3 is CASSLEDRGGNTIYF. CDR3 DNA sequence: TGCGCCAGCAGCTTGGAGGACAGGGGTGGAAACACCATATATTTT.

The chain joins TRBV7-8 to TRBJ1-1; perhaps TRBD1 as D (5 bases). Deletions cut 6 bases from V and 3 bases from J, with 14 bases between. The CDR3 consists of 14 residues. CDR1 and CDR2 (germline): SGHVS, FQNEAQ. This CDR3 is CASSRRGSYTEAFF. The CDR3 nucleotides are TGTGCCAGCAGTCGGAGGGGATCGTACACTGAAGCTTTCTTT.

The genes are TRBV12-5 and TRBJ1-1; 7 nucleotides match TRBD1. The J segment lost 0 bases and the V segment lost 5 bases, leaving 9 bases of the junction unmatched. Germline CDR1 reads LGHNT; CDR2 reads FRNRAP. This CDR3 is 16 amino acids long. The CDR3 bases are TGTGCTAGTGGTCGACAGGGCCCACCTATGAACACTGAAGCTTTCTTT. Protein sequence: CASGRQGPPMNTEAFF.

The chain is built from TRBV4-1 and TRBJ2-5; TRBD1 is a possible D gene (6 bases). This CDR3 contains 17 residues. Trimming took off 1 base at V and 2 bases at J, with 17 bases between the two ends. Germline CDR1 and CDR2: MGHRA and YSYEKL. The CDR3 region has the DNA TGCGCCAGCAGCCAAGGCCTAAGGGGGAGAAAACAAGAGACCCAGTACTTC. Protein: CASSQGLRGRKQETQYF.

The J gene is TRBJ1-6, the V gene TRBV6-1, with 9 bases identical to TRBD1. The CDR3 totals 17 residues. Per the germline V gene, CDR1 is MNHNS and CDR2 is SASEGT. V dropped 2 bases and J dropped 5; count of bases not matched to a gene: 7. CDR3 amino acids: CASSETGTGRNNSPLHF. The CDR3 region has the DNA TGTGCCAGCAGTGAAACGGGGACAGGGAGAAATAATTCACCCCTCCACTTT.

J is TRBJ1-1 and V is TRBV6-1; D unclear. This CDR3 comprises 14 residues. Germline loops: CDR1 MNHNS, CDR2 SASEGT. V shed 1 base and J shed 0 bases, with 6 bases lying between them. The CDR3 coding sequence is TGTGCCAGCAGTGAAGGGCCCATGAACACTGAAGCTTTCTTT. This gives the protein CASSEGPMNTEAFF.

The chain recombines TRBV19 with TRBJ2-2; D uncertain. V shed 6 bases and J shed 7 bases, with 12 bases lying between them. Germline values: CDR1 LNHDA, CDR2 SQIVND (reference sequence). This CDR3 comprises 13 residues. The CDR3 DNA follows: TGTGCCAGTAGCGCCGGGTTCGTCGGGGAGCTGTTTTTT. Its protein is CASSAGFVGELFF.

This sequence joins TRBV19 and TRBJ1-1; TRBD1 matches at 11 bases. CDR1 and CDR2 (germline): LNHDA, SQIVND (reference sequence). The CDR3 runs to 17 residues. V was clipped by 8 bases and J by 2 bases; unmatched bases: 13. The CDR3 DNA follows: TGTGCCAGTCAACGTGAGGACAGGGGGCAGAGAAACACTGAAGCTTTCTTT. This codes for CASQREDRGQRNTEAFF.

The rearrangement links TRBV5-1 to TRBJ2-1, with 10 bases matching TRBD2. The CDR3 loop spans 14 amino acids. Germline V gives CDR1 SGHRS, CDR2 YFSETQ. The J segment lost 8 bases and the V segment lost 4 bases, leaving 6 bases of the junction unmatched. The CDR3 protein is CASSASGRDDEQFF. The CDR3 nucleotides are TGCGCCAGCAGCGCAAGCGGGAGGGATGATGAGCAGTTCTTC.